This is a list of T cell receptor beta chains from one sample in a study of T cells expressing NK-cell markers. With the 5' RACE reads reprocessed, TCRdb shows one record per CDR3 protein and no DNA. The listing records almost 450,000 distinct CDR3 sequences. Sequencing was done on a sample of blood T cells: a sorted CD56 or NKG2C T cell subset, CD4+ or CD8+ T cells, or bulk PBMC T cells (not recorded which). These receptors originate from a woman between 18 and 69 years old in good health. CDR3s include the opening cysteine and the closing phenylalanine or tryptophan. The order of the fields is clone size, V gene, J gene, CDR3 protein. Clone size, where shown, is once, few, many, or a class for clones that have expanded.

abundance: -; v_gene: TRBV25-1; j_gene: TRBJ2-2; CDR3aa: CASSEYRLAGVSGELFF
abundance: -; v_gene: TRBV21-1; j_gene: TRBJ2-1; CDR3aa: CASSTQDPRSSYNEQFF
abundance: -; v_gene: TRBV28; j_gene: TRBJ2-7; CDR3aa: CASSTRDIYYEQYF
abundance: -; v_gene: TRBV6-5; j_gene: TRBJ2-1; CDR3aa: CASSYSSVGDNEQFF
abundance: -; v_gene: TRBV4-3; j_gene: TRBJ2-7; CDR3aa: CASSQVTGGLYEQYF
abundance: -; v_gene: TRBV10-3; j_gene: TRBJ2-1; CDR3aa: CAILAGGFNEQFF
abundance: -; v_gene: TRBV20-1; j_gene: TRBJ2-7; CDR3aa: CSARDMGGEWEQYF
abundance: -; v_gene: TRBV7-2; j_gene: TRBJ2-3; CDR3aa: CASSLVGGEDTQYF
abundance: -; v_gene: TRBV4-3; j_gene: TRBJ2-2; CDR3aa: CASSQGSYTGELFF
abundance: -; v_gene: TRBV7-3; j_gene: TRBJ2-1; CDR3aa: CASSLGPRDSADNEQFF
abundance: -; v_gene: TRBV29-1; j_gene: TRBJ2-1; CDR3aa: CSVGGLADYNEQFF
abundance: -; v_gene: TRBV12-3/TRBV12-4; j_gene: TRBJ1-2; CDR3aa: CASSFSGTGSGYTF
abundance: -; v_gene: TRBV18; j_gene: TRBJ1-2; CDR3aa: CASSPSGQMNYGYTF
abundance: -; v_gene: TRBV13; j_gene: TRBJ2-3; CDR3aa: CASSLGLGKEYF
abundance: -; v_gene: TRBV6-5; j_gene: TRBJ1-2; CDR3aa: CASSYSTGLGYTF
abundance: -; v_gene: TRBV29-1; j_gene: TRBJ1-5; CDR3aa: CSVEFSGGTPQHF
abundance: -; v_gene: TRBV6-2/TRBV6-3; j_gene: TRBJ2-7; CDR3aa: CATQLGQTYEQYF
abundance: -; v_gene: TRBV30; j_gene: TRBJ2-3; CDR3aa: CAWILSAPDTQYF
abundance: -; v_gene: TRBV11-2; j_gene: TRBJ2-5; CDR3aa: CASRRPGWGQETQYF
abundance: -; v_gene: TRBV20-1; j_gene: TRBJ2-1; CDR3aa: CSAGQLAGVNNEQFF
abundance: -; v_gene: TRBV27; j_gene: TRBJ2-1; CDR3aa: CASSYNRNEQFF
abundance: -; v_gene: TRBV28; j_gene: TRBJ2-1; CDR3aa: CASSFRAGGNEQFF
abundance: -; v_gene: TRBV29-1; j_gene: TRBJ1-2; CDR3aa: CSVGGDLANYGYTF
abundance: -; v_gene: TRBV20-1; j_gene: TRBJ1-1; CDR3aa: CSAPNRLEGTEAFF
abundance: -; v_gene: TRBV7-2; j_gene: TRBJ1-4; CDR3aa: CASSLAGKANEKLFF
abundance: -; v_gene: TRBV20-1; j_gene: TRBJ2-7; CDR3aa: CSAPRRGSEQYF
abundance: -; v_gene: TRBV28; j_gene: TRBJ2-1; CDR3aa: CASSELGQGTYNEQFF
abundance: -; v_gene: TRBV9; j_gene: TRBJ2-3; CDR3aa: CASSVVGGGAPTDTQYF
abundance: -; v_gene: TRBV11-2; j_gene: TRBJ2-1; CDR3aa: CASSLDAGLASGEQFF
abundance: -; v_gene: TRBV12-3/TRBV12-4; j_gene: TRBJ1-3; CDR3aa: CASSWDRGANTIYF
abundance: -; v_gene: TRBV6-5; j_gene: TRBJ2-7; CDR3aa: CASSYPPGQGIEQYF
abundance: -; v_gene: TRBV14; j_gene: TRBJ2-2; CDR3aa: CASSQGSGLNTGELFF
abundance: -; v_gene: TRBV4-2; j_gene: TRBJ1-5; CDR3aa: CASSQAQGPNQPQHF
abundance: -; v_gene: TRBV6-1; j_gene: TRBJ1-3; CDR3aa: CASRPRQGALPGPGNTIYF
abundance: -; v_gene: TRBV12-3/TRBV12-4; j_gene: TRBJ1-1; CDR3aa: CASSLDSLGNTEAFF
abundance: medium-sized; v_gene: TRBV3-1; j_gene: TRBJ2-5; CDR3aa: CASSPGDSPETQYF
abundance: -; v_gene: TRBV4-3; j_gene: TRBJ1-4; CDR3aa: CASSHDREYEKLFF
abundance: -; v_gene: TRBV27; j_gene: TRBJ2-5; CDR3aa: CASSPGLGELQETQYF
abundance: -; v_gene: TRBV12-3/TRBV12-4; j_gene: TRBJ1-5; CDR3aa: CASSSTGNQPQHF
abundance: -; v_gene: TRBV12-3/TRBV12-4; j_gene: TRBJ2-2; CDR3aa: CASSRRGTNTGELFF
abundance: -; v_gene: TRBV7-9; j_gene: TRBJ2-7; CDR3aa: CASSPPVVPYEQYF
abundance: -; v_gene: TRBV10-3; j_gene: TRBJ2-7; CDR3aa: CAISDRTGGAYEQYF
abundance: -; v_gene: TRBV11-2; j_gene: TRBJ1-3; CDR3aa: CASSQTDRGYGRNTIYF